The T cell receptor (beta chain) described here comes from a study of shared T cell receptors in the human thymus. The table came from immunoSEQ multiplex PCR; TCRdb's copy has only in-frame clones and leaves some out. In the table there are some 700,000 clones, 70% to 90% of which are singletons. V lost 5 bases, J lost 6 bases, and 6 bases stayed unmatched. Germline V gene lookup returns CDR1 SGHTA and CDR2 FQGNSA. The length of the CDR3 is 15 residues. In addition, the sample was reused for a study of human thymus T cells. That report notes: All donors were healthy Finnish infants who were undergoing corrective surgery to treat congenital heart defects. Use of V and J genes seemed skewed within the thymic and blood repertoires. Unrelated people showed highly overlapping thymic repertoires, related research reported.

This sequence originates from a girl less than two years old with a congenital heart defect. Sequencing was carried out using thymocytes. The chain uses TRBV7-2 and TRBJ1-6, with TRBD1 matching over 8 bases. CDR3 protein: CASSRDRGFNSPLHF. The CDR3 nucleotides read TGTGCCAGCAGCCGCGACAGGGGCTTTAATTCACCCCTCCACTTT. Combining the CDR3 with reference TRBV7-2 and TRBJ1-6 gives the whole variable domain GAGVSQSPSNKVTEKGKDVELRCDPISGHTALYWYRQSLGQGLEFLIYFQGNSAPDKSGLPSDRFSAERTGGSVSTLTIQRTQQEDSAVYLCASSRDRGFNSPLHFGNGTRLTVT.